These 3 T cell receptor beta chains were all obtained from the same sample, sequenced in a study of blood T cell repertoires in COVID-19. The method was immunoSEQ multiplex PCR; TCRdb's version includes in-frame clones alone and lacks a portion of them. The sample gives 240,000 or so clones, 75% to 90% of which show up once; roughly 10% is in the top ten. Material: PBMCs or T cells enriched from blood (not recorded which). Receptors were obtained from a man aged 40-55 years who had recovered from COVID-19.

The rearrangement links TRBV28 to TRBJ2-6; 7 nucleotides agree with TRBD2. CDR3 size: 21 residues. Germline V CDR1 and CDR2: MDHEN, SYDVKM. The junction had 15 bases not matched to a gene; V was cut back by 1 base and J by 0 bases. This CDR3 reads CASSLSHVRLAGYSGANVLTF. The CDR3 DNA follows: TGTGCCAGCAGTTTATCCCACGTAAGACTAGCCGGGTACTCTGGGGCCAACGTCCTGACTTTC.

V and J are TRBV5-8 and TRBJ2-7; 10 bases fit TRBD2. The V segment lost 5 bases and the J segment 2 bases; nucleotides outside the gene matches: 1. Germline CDR1 and CDR2: SGHTS and YDEGEE. The CDR3 sequence is 13 residues long. The CDR3 is CASRLAGTYEQYF. The DNA of the CDR3 is TGTGCCAGCAGACTAGCGGGGACCTACGAGCAGTACTTC.

The count of this clone is one. This sequence joins TRBV11-2 and TRBJ1-2, with D possibly matching TRBD1 (6 bases). Germline V gene lookup returns CDR1 SGHAT and CDR2 FQNNGV. There are 15 residues in the CDR3. With 3 bases removed from V and 4 bases from J, the gap between germline ends came to 15 bases. For the CDR3, the DNA is TGTGCCAGCAGCTTGTCAGGGGCCCGTATCTATGGCTACACCTTC. The encoded protein is CASSLSGARIYGYTF. Full variable domain (outside the CDR3, taken from reference TRBV11-2 and TRBJ1-2): EAGVAQSPRYKIIEKRQSVAFWCNPISGHATLYWYQQILGQGPKLLIQFQNNGVVDDSQLPKDRFSAERLKGVDSTLKIQPAKLEDSAVYLCASSLSGARIYGYTFGSGTRLTVV.